This TCR beta chain was recovered during a study of technical replicates of blood from several donors. Libraries were prepared by immunoSEQ multiplex PCR; TCRdb keeps only in-frame clonotypes and omits some of them. The data show about 79,000 clones, more than 85% seen once. The sample was T cells isolated from PBMCs. This receptor was obtained from a human donor in good health. Some clones in this sample may be carry-over from other donors' samples.

The CDR3 DNA reads TGTGCCAGCAGCTCCAATCCGGGGGTTCAGCCCCAGCATTTT. It specifies CASSSNPGVQPQHF. The V gene is TRBV7-2, the J gene TRBJ1-5, with D tentatively TRBD1 (5 bases). The CDR3 covers 14 residues. Germline values: CDR1 SGHTA, CDR2 FQGNSA. The V end lost 4 bases, the J end lost 6 bases, and 13 bases lay between the germline ends. Full variable domain (remainder filled in from reference TRBV7-2 and TRBJ1-5): GAGVSQSPSNKVTEKGKDVELRCDPISGHTALYWYRQSLGQGLEFLIYFQGNSAPDKSGLPSDRFSAERTGGSVSTLTIQRTQQEDSAVYLCASSSNPGVQPQHFGDGTRLSIL.